This entry concerns a single TCR beta chain. Its specificity is not known. The source of the sample is a study of blood T cells in healthy people across ages. Study-level findings and limits: With naive T cell percentage, TCR beta diversity showed a strong correlation. Fewer expanded clones and more diversity marked long-lived versus aged donors. CMV infection status of these donors was not known.

The CDR3 is 11 amino acids. Germline V lookup: CDR1 SGHAT, CDR2 FQNNGV. Trimming took 4 bases from V and 7 from J, leaving 6 bases between them. The second PCR ran roughly 6 to 11 cycles with a sample-barcoded 5' primer and J-beta primers. From the 5' RACE reads, TCRdb called clonotypes with MiXCR, one entry per CDR3 protein. The table includes hundreds of thousands of distinct CDR3 sequences, around two fifths detected once. The sequencing sample was made of blood. The J gene is TRBJ2-3, the V gene TRBV11-2; D may be TRBD2 (5 bases). The sequence derives from a man older than 75 in good health. The CDR3 region has the DNA TGTGCCAGCAGCTCGGGGAATACGCAGTATTTT. Translated: CASSSGNTQYF.